This TCR beta chain was documented in a study of regulatory T cells in long-lasting Graves disease. The authors built TCR beta libraries using iRepertoire HTBI primers and Arm-PCR of CDR3 regions. MiXCR was run by TCRdb on the multiplex PCR reads, yielding one entry per CDR3 protein. The sample includes about 500,000 distinct CDR3 sequences, 12% of them seen just once. Germline V gene data show CDR1 as LNHNV and CDR2 as YYDKDF (reference sequence). V lost 1 base and J 8 bases, leaving 15 bases between the germline ends. The CDR3 contains 15 residues. Time point noted: newly diagnosed GD, antithyroid drugs for less than 3 months. RNA from PBMCs was the source of the TCR library. This clonotype was counted only a few times. A further study also used this sample, focusing on T cells in Graves' hyperthyroidism and ophthalmopathy.

The rearrangement joins TRBV15 to TRBJ2-1; a possible D gene is TRBD2 (6 bases). The sample here was peripheral blood mononuclear cells (PBMCs), taken at new diagnosis, from a patient treated with antithyroid drugs. The receptor comes from a woman in her twenties or thirties with Graves disease. Here the CDR3 reads CATSRATSFTYEQFF. CDR3 coding DNA: TGTGCCACCAGCAGAGCGACTAGTTTTACTTATGAGCAGTTCTTC. The full variable domain, rest sourced from reference TRBV15 and TRBJ2-1, is DAMVIQNPRYQVTQFGKPVTLSCSQTLNHNVMYWYQQKSSQAPKLLFHYYDKDFNNEADTPDNFQSRRPNTSFCFLDIRSPGLGDTAMYLCATSRATSFTYEQFFGPGTRLTVL.